Listed below are T cell receptor beta chains from one sample, sequenced in a study of metastatic and nonmetastatic thyroid tumors. With MiXCR, TCRdb called clones anew from the PCR reads. This table holds about 6,200 clones, about 32% found once. The specimen sequenced was adjacent normal tissue. The receptors here all came from a female donor with papillary thyroid cancer or a benign thyroid nodule (not recorded which). Some clones in this sample may be carry-over from other donors' samples. The CDR3 runs from the conserved cysteine through the conserved F or W. The D gene is left open where the match is weak. Size is stated for part of the rows, as once, few or many counts, or as a class when the clone is expanded.

TRBV20-1	.	TRBJ2-7	15	.	CSASSVQADPYEQYF	TGCAGTGCTAGTTCGGTTCAAGCGGACCCCTACGAGCAGTACTTC
TRBV4-2	.	TRBJ2-1	16	TRBD2	CASSSGLAGTYNEQFF	TGTGCCAGCAGTTCGGGACTAGCGGGAACCTACAATGAGCAGTTCTTC
TRBV20-1	.	TRBJ2-1	15	.	CSAPSIDRRNNEQFF	TGCAGTGCCCCCTCTATAGACAGGCGCAACAATGAGCAGTTCTTC
TRBV10-3	.	TRBJ2-7	15	.	CAISDKGEGTYEQYF	TGTGCCATCAGTGACAAGGGTGAGGGGACCTACGAGCAGTACTTC
TRBV30	.	TRBJ2-7	14	TRBD1	CAWSFSGTAYEQYF	TGTGCCTGGAGTTTTTCCGGGACAGCCTACGAGCAATACTTC
TRBV15	few	TRBJ2-7	12	.	CATSREGYEQYF	TGTGCCACCAGCAGAGAAGGATACGAGCAGTACTTC
TRBV2	few	TRBJ2-1	14	.	CASSESRGRGEQFF	TGTGCCAGCAGTGAGTCGCGGGGTAGAGGTGAGCAGTTCTTC
TRBV2	.	TRBJ1-2	15	.	CASSGGFQGIGGYTF	TGTGCCAGCAGTGGAGGGTTTCAGGGAATAGGAGGCTACACCTTC
TRBV7-9	.	TRBJ1-1	13	.	CASSRGDHTEAFF	TGTGCCAGCAGCCGGGGGGACCACACTGAAGCTTTCTTT
TRBV20-1	.	TRBJ1-2	13	TRBD1	CSARTGENYGYTF	TGCAGTGCTAGGACAGGGGAAAACTATGGCTACACCTTC
TRBV5-1	.	TRBJ2-2	14	.	CASRSTANTGELFF	TGCGCCAGCAGGAGCACAGCGAACACCGGGGAGCTGTTTTTT
TRBV20-1	.	TRBJ2-1	15	.	CSARGPLAANNEQFF	TGCAGTGCTAGAGGCCCTTTGGCGGCCAACAATGAGCAGTTCTTC
TRBV5-1	.	TRBJ2-5	15	.	CASSLVPGVGETQYF	TGCGCCAGCAGCTTGGTCCCAGGGGTGGGGGAGACCCAGTACTTC
TRBV27	few	TRBJ2-7	13	.	CASSRGLASEQYF	TGTGCCAGCAGCCGAGGGCTAGCTTCCGAGCAGTACTTC
TRBV18	.	TRBJ2-7	15	TRBD1	CASSPEGASINEQYF	TGTGCCAGCTCACCAGAGGGGGCGTCAATTAACGAGCAGTACTTC
TRBV7-2	.	TRBJ2-1	12	.	CASSLRYNEQFF	TGTGCCAGCAGCTTACGATACAATGAGCAGTTCTTC
TRBV7-2	.	TRBJ1-1	15	TRBD1	CASSEQGWGNTEAFF	TGTGCCAGCAGTGAACAGGGGTGGGGGAACACTGAAGCTTTCTTT
TRBV2	few	TRBJ2-7	14	.	CASSEDLGTYEQYF	TGTGCCAGCAGTGAAGATCTGGGAACCTACGAGCAGTACTTC
TRBV2	.	TRBJ2-7	11	.	CASTDSYEQYF	TGTGCCAGCACAGATTCCTACGAGCAGTACTTC
TRBV28	few	TRBJ2-7	14	TRBD2	CASSPVAGAYEQYF	TGTGCCAGCAGTCCTGTAGCGGGGGCCTACGAGCAGTACTTC
TRBV18	.	TRBJ1-2	15	.	CASSPYITGQEGYTF	TGTGCCAGCTCACCATATATAACGGGACAAGAGGGCTACACCTTC
TRBV6-1	many	TRBJ1-3	15	.	CASSATGTSGNTIYF	TGTGCCAGCAGCGCTACCGGGACCTCTGGAAACACCATATATTTT
TRBV18	.	TRBJ2-2	16	.	CASSPTPELNTGELFF	TGTGCCAGCTCACCCACGCCAGAACTGAACACCGGGGAGCTGTTTTTT
TRBV3-1	.	TRBJ2-4	14	.	CASSQGEIPNIQYF	TGTGCCAGCAGCCAAGGGGAAATACCAAACATTCAGTACTTC
TRBV27	few	TRBJ1-1	13	.	CASSLTDYTEAFF	TGTGCCAGCAGTTTGACTGATTACACTGAAGCTTTCTTT
TRBV6-1	few	TRBJ1-5	16	TRBD1	CASSAYRGESNQPQHF	TGTGCCAGCAGTGCCTACAGGGGGGAGAGCAATCAGCCCCAGCATTTT
TRBV27	.	TRBJ1-1	12	TRBD1	CASRTGTVEAFF	TGTGCCAGCAGAACCGGGACAGTTGAAGCTTTCTTT
TRBV5-1	.	TRBJ2-1	16	TRBD1	CASSLTGGTAVDEQFF	TGCGCCAGCAGCTTAACAGGGGGCACCGCAGTCGATGAGCAGTTCTTC
TRBV11-1	.	TRBJ1-5	15	.	CASSGGGGGNQPQHF	TGTGCCAGCAGCGGGGGAGGTGGAGGAAATCAGCCCCAGCATTTT
TRBV9	.	TRBJ2-6	17	.	CASSVGSGDSGANVLTF	TGTGCCAGCAGCGTAGGATCAGGAGACTCTGGGGCCAACGTCCTGACTTTC
TRBV20-1	.	TRBJ1-5	13	.	CSARDGANQPQHF	TGCAGTGCTAGGGACGGAGCGAATCAGCCCCAGCATTTT
TRBV24-1	.	TRBJ2-1	14	TRBD2	CAISSGRDMNEQFF	TGTGCCATATCTAGCGGGAGGGATATGAATGAGCAGTTCTTC
TRBV28	.	TRBJ2-7	15	.	CASSLKFTGIYEQYF	TGTGCCAGCAGTTTAAAATTTACAGGGATCTACGAGCAGTACTTC
TRBV7-6	few	TRBJ2-7	12	TRBD1	CASSPTGGEQYF	TGTGCCAGCAGCCCTACAGGGGGCGAGCAGTACTTC
TRBV11-2	.	TRBJ2-7	17	TRBD2	CASSFLVGGRWGYEQYF	TGTGCCAGCAGCTTCCTTGTCGGCGGGAGGTGGGGCTACGAGCAGTACTTC
TRBV11-3	.	TRBJ2-7	15	TRBD1	CASSARTGPGYEQYF	TGTGCCAGCAGCGCCCGGACAGGTCCTGGCTACGAGCAGTACTTC
TRBV27	.	TRBJ2-2	14	.	CASSSRTRNGELFF	TGTGCCAGCAGTTCCCGAACTAGGAACGGGGAGCTGTTTTTT
TRBV7-2	.	TRBJ1-1	13	.	CASGPYLNTEAFF	TGTGCCAGCGGTCCTTATTTGAACACTGAAGCTTTCTTT
TRBV11-2	few	TRBJ2-1	15	.	CASSLATGTYNEQFF	TGTGCCAGCAGCCTTGCTACGGGTACCTACAATGAGCAGTTCTTC
TRBV7-9	few	TRBJ1-1	12	.	CASSFREAEAFF	TGTGCCAGCAGCTTCAGGGAAGCGGAAGCTTTCTTT
TRBV28	.	TRBJ2-7	13	.	CASSDSGSYEQYF	TGTGCCAGCAGTGATTCTGGATCCTACGAGCAGTACTTC
TRBV7-8	few	TRBJ2-7	15	.	CASSFYGTTSYEQYF	TGTGCCAGCAGCTTTTACGGGACCACCTCCTACGAGCAGTACTTC
TRBV6-1	few	TRBJ1-1	16	TRBD1	CASSQYRGQSVTEAFF	TGTGCCAGCAGTCAATACAGGGGGCAATCGGTCACTGAAGCTTTCTTT
TRBV7-9	medium-sized	TRBJ2-5	16	.	CASSSPTGSWRETQYF	TGTGCCAGCAGCTCCCCGACAGGTTCGTGGCGAGAGACCCAGTACTTC
TRBV7-3	.	TRBJ2-2	13	TRBD2	CATASGNTGELFF	TGTGCCACCGCTAGCGGGAACACCGGGGAGCTGTTTTTT
TRBV27	.	TRBJ2-1	16	.	CASSSLRGGIYNEQFF	TGTGCCAGCAGTTCGTTAAGGGGCGGGATCTACAATGAGCAGTTCTTC
TRBV7-2	.	TRBJ2-7	15	TRBD2	CASSPQPGGIYEQYF	TGTGCCAGCAGCCCGCAGCCCGGGGGGATCTACGAGCAGTACTTC
TRBV7-3	.	TRBJ2-4	22	.	CASSLHEGQPGVPKLAKNIQYF	TGTGCCAGCAGCTTACACGAAGGACAGCCGGGAGTGCCGAAACTAGCCAAAAACATTCAGTACTTC
TRBV11-2	.	TRBJ2-1	16	.	CASSLGYSDPYNEQFF	TGTGCCAGCAGCTTAGGGTATTCGGACCCCTACAATGAGCAGTTCTTC
TRBV6-5	.	TRBJ1-2	16	.	CASSYGPKNTNYGYTF	TGTGCCAGCAGTTACGGACCGAAGAACACAAACTATGGCTACACCTTC
TRBV6-1	few	TRBJ2-7	17	TRBD1	CASRQAGQGFGLYEQYF	TGTGCCAGCAGGCAAGCCGGACAGGGGTTTGGATTATACGAGCAGTACTTC
TRBV27	.	TRBJ2-1	17	TRBD2	CASSPATGLASYNEQFF	TGTGCCAGCAGTCCCGCAACGGGACTAGCGTCCTACAATGAGCAGTTCTTC
TRBV2	.	TRBJ1-2	15	TRBD1	CASSAGTALNYGYTF	TGTGCCAGCAGTGCCGGGACAGCGCTTAACTATGGCTACACCTTC